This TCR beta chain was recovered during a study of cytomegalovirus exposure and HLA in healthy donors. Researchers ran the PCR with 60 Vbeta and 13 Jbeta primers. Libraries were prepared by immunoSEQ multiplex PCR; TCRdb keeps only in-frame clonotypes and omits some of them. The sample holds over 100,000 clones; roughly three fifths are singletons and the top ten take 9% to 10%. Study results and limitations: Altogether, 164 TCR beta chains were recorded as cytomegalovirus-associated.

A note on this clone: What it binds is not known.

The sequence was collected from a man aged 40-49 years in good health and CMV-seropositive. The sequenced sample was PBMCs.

The CDR3 here is CASSLIRGAVTGELFF. Here the CDR3 DNA reads TGTGCCAGCAGTTTAATAAGGGGTGCGGTCACCGGGGAGCTGTTTTTT. The chain links TRBV27 to TRBJ2-2; D might be TRBD1 (5 bases). There are 16 residues in the CDR3. V was shortened by 2 bases and J by 4 bases, with 14 bases between the two germline ends. CDR1 is MNHEY, CDR2 SMNVEV, per germline (reference sequence).